The 28 T cell receptor beta chains given below trace back to one sample, sequenced in a study of control samples from healthy donors and cancer patients. TCRdb's table, derived via immunoSEQ multiplex PCR, lists solely in-frame clones and lacks some. The sample comprises 55,000 to 65,000 clones, around 87% of which are singletons, and 10% to 15% rests with the top ten. The specimen was PBMCs. The receptor set was obtained from a woman aged 55-70 years with lung cancer.

This chain uses TRBV7-6 with TRBJ2-7; 9 nucleotides line up with TRBD2. V gave up 2 bases and J gave up 6 bases; unmatched junction bases: 8. The CDR3 length is 15 residues. The germline V gene encodes CDR1 SGHVS and CDR2 FNYEAQ. The DNA for the CDR3 is TGTGCCAGCAGCTTAAGCGGCGGGAGGGAGTCCGAGCAGTACTTC. The encoded protein is CASSLSGGRESEQYF.

J is TRBJ1-6 and V is TRBV24-1, with TRBD1 matching over 7 bases. The V and J ends lost 8 bases and 5 bases, in that order; junction bases with no gene match: 11. The V gene's germline CDR1 is KGHDR and CDR2 SFDVKD. This CDR3 is built from 16 residues. The CDR3 spells CATTRASRGDNSPLHF. The CDR3 nucleotides are TGTGCCACCACTCGGGCCAGCAGGGGGGATAATTCACCCCTCCACTTT.

The gene calls are TRBV5-8 and TRBJ2-3; D possibly uses TRBD1 or TRBD2 (6 bases each). Germline CDR1 and CDR2: SGHTS and YDEGEE. The V and J ends lost 0 bases and 4 bases respectively, with 12 bases between them. The CDR3 is 15 residues long. CDR3 region: CASSLASGAADTQYF. In DNA, the CDR3 is TGTGCCAGCAGCTTGGCTTCGGGGGCCGCAGATACGCAGTATTTT. Drawing the rest from reference TRBV5-8 and TRBJ2-3, the complete variable domain is EAGVTQSPTHLIKTRGQQATLRCSPISGHTSVYWYQQALGLGLQFLLWYDEGEERNRGNFPPRFSGRQFPNYSSELNVNALELEDSALYLCASSLASGAADTQYFGPGTRLTVL.

J is TRBJ1-3 and V is TRBV6-5; maybe TRBD1 (6 bases). V gave up 8 bases and J gave up 4 bases, with 9 bases separating them. Germline V gives CDR1 MNHEY, CDR2 SVGAGI. The CDR3 totals 12 residues. CDR3 sequence (DNA): TGTGCCAGCCGGGGGCCCGGAAACACCATATATTTT. Translating it yields CASRGPGNTIYF.

The V gene is TRBV5-1, the J gene TRBJ1-6, with 8 bases aligning to TRBD1. This CDR3 comprises 15 residues. After removal of 0 bases from V and 7 bases from J, the junction contained 3 bases not matched to a gene. Germline V gene sequence: CDR1 SGHRS, CDR2 YFSETQ. The DNA for the CDR3 is TGCGCCAGCAGCTTGGACAGGACAGGGAATTCACCCCTCCACTTT. Translation: CASSLDRTGNSPLHF.

J is TRBJ1-2 and V is TRBV2; a weak D match, TRBD1 (5 bases). V lost 4 bases, J lost 3 bases, and 15 bases lay in between. This CDR3 spans 15 amino acids. Germline CDR1 SNHLY, CDR2 FYNNEI. CDR3 in DNA: TGTGCCAGCAGTGCCCGTGCTGGGGGGTACTATGGCTACACCTTC. Translation gives CASSARAGGYYGYTF.

The chain has TRBV29-1 and TRBJ2-7; a possible D gene is TRBD2 (6 bases). V was pared by 6 bases and J by 7 bases, with 22 bases between. Germline assignment: CDR1 SQVTM and CDR2 ANQGSEA. The CDR3 is 14 residues long. Here the CDR3 reads CSVRERLDAREQYF. CDR3 nucleotides: TGCAGCGTCCGAGAAAGACTAGATGCAAGAGAGCAGTACTTC.

The gene calls are TRBV6-2 or TRBV6-3 and TRBJ1-5; 8 bases are shared with TRBD1. From germline, CDR1 is MNHEY and CDR2 SVGEGT. CDR3 length: 14 residues. J was trimmed by 6 bases and V by 4 bases; bases with no gene match: 5. DNA of the CDR3: TGTGCCAGCAGTTTTACAGGGGGGAGTCAGCCCCAGCATTTT. Amino acids: CASSFTGGSQPQHF.

The chain recombines TRBV9 with TRBJ2-2; a weak D match, TRBD2 (6 bases). The CDR3 extends over 15 amino acids. The V gene's germline CDR1 is SGDLS and CDR2 YYNGEE. V was trimmed by 3 bases and J by 4 bases, leaving 13 bases between them. The CDR3: CASSDRRDPTGELFF. The CDR3 DNA follows: TGTGCCAGCAGCGATCGGAGGGATCCCACCGGGGAGCTGTTTTTT.

V and J are TRBV7-9 and TRBJ1-5, with D possibly being TRBD1 (5 bases). Deletions cut 0 bases from V and 0 bases from J, with 9 bases between. CDR3 length equals 16 residues. CDR1 SEHNR and CDR2 FQNEAQ come from the germline V gene (reference sequence). The CDR3 sequence is CASSLAGGGSNQPQHF. Here the CDR3 DNA reads TGTGCCAGCAGCTTAGCTGGCGGGGGTAGCAATCAGCCCCAGCATTTT.

The rearrangement uses TRBV5-1 and TRBJ2-2; D is unresolved. V lost 2 bases, J lost 1 base, and 6 bases lay in between. CDR3 size: 14 residues. Germline V lookup: CDR1 SGHRS, CDR2 YFSETQ. The CDR3: CASSFDGNTGELFF. The CDR3 nucleotides read TGCGCCAGCAGCTTCGACGGGAACACCGGGGAGCTGTTTTTT.

This chain connects TRBV2 to TRBJ2-1, with 8 bases fitting TRBD2. CDR1 and CDR2 from the germline V gene are SNHLY and FYNNEI. J gave up 5 bases and V 5 bases, and 14 bases lay outside the gene matches. This CDR3 contains 17 residues. CDR3 sequence reads: CASSTGLANLAHNEQFF. The CDR3 DNA reads TGTGCCAGCAGTACAGGACTAGCCAATCTCGCACACAATGAGCAGTTCTTC.

The rearrangement uses TRBV10-3 and TRBJ2-1; 7 nucleotides match TRBD2. CDR3 size: 12 residues. Looked up from germline, CDR1 is ENHRY and CDR2 is SYGVKD. The trim removed 7 bases at V and 10 bases at J, leaving 7 bases unmatched. CDR3 in amino acids: CAIMAGENEQFF. CDR3 DNA: TGTGCCATCATGGCGGGAGAAAACGAGCAGTTCTTC.

This rearrangement joins TRBV7-9 to TRBJ1-4; D not resolved. V was pared by 5 bases and J by 3 bases, with 10 bases between. The germline V gene encodes CDR1 SEHNR and CDR2 FQNEAQ (reference sequence). The CDR3 is 14 residues long. The CDR3 protein is CASSPAPANEKLFF. The CDR3 DNA reads as TGTGCCAGCAGCCCAGCCCCAGCTAATGAAAAACTGTTTTTT.

The CDR3 DNA sequence: TGTGCCAGCAGTTTATCTAACTATGGCTACACCTTC. It codes for CASSLSNYGYTF. The V gene is TRBV28, the J gene TRBJ1-2; no clear D. Between the trimmed V and J ends, which lost 1 base and 0 bases, there was a span of 0 bases. Germline V CDR1 and CDR2: MDHEN, SYDVKM. The CDR3 loop spans 12 amino acids.

The rearrangement joins TRBV28 to TRBJ1-3, with D perhaps TRBD1 (5 bases). This CDR3 has 15 residues. From germline, CDR1 is MDHEN and CDR2 SYDVKM. Trimming took off 5 bases at V and 0 bases at J, with 11 bases between the two ends. CDR3 loop: CASSTPGYSGNTIYF. The CDR3 DNA is TGTGCCAGCAGTACCCCAGGGTACTCTGGAAACACCATATATTTT.

V gene TRBV12-5 combines with J gene TRBJ1-5; D is possibly TRBD1 (5 bases). V lost 3 bases and J lost 5, with 11 bases in between. CDR3 length: 14 residues. Germline V CDR1 and CDR2: LGHNT, FRNRAP. CDR3 protein: CASGFGRADQPQHF. The CDR3 DNA follows: TGTGCTAGTGGTTTTGGCAGGGCCGATCAGCCCCAGCATTTT.

This clone has only one observation. The V gene is TRBV11-1, the J gene TRBJ1-4; no definite D call. CDR3 length equals 16 residues. Germline values: CDR1 SGHAT, CDR2 FQDESV (reference sequence). V gave up 3 bases and J gave up 0 bases, with 11 bases separating them. CDR3 protein: CASSFNGFTTNEKLFF. CDR3 sequence (DNA): TGTGCCAGCAGCTTTAACGGATTTACAACTAATGAAAAACTGTTTTTT.

On this clone itself: Different DNA sequences within this sample yield the same CDR3. The chain uses TRBV19 and TRBJ2-7, with 8 bases identical to TRBD1. Germline CDR1 LNHDA, CDR2 SQIVND (reference sequence). The CDR3 has 15 residues. The V segment lost 3 bases and the J segment 3 bases; nucleotides outside the gene matches: 7. CDR3 coding DNA: TGTGCCAGTAGTATCGGGGCAGGGGGCGTCTACGAGCAGTACTTC. Translated, it gives CASSIGAGGVYEQYF.

This chain connects TRBV5-1 to TRBJ1-1; TRBD1 matches 7 bases. The CDR3 is 16 amino acids. The germline gives CDR1 SGHRS, CDR2 YFSETQ. V shed 2 bases and J 0 bases; nucleotides not matched to a gene: 7. DNA for the CDR3: TGCGCCAGCAGCTTACAGACAGGGACGATGAACACTGAAGCTTTCTTT. Translated: CASSLQTGTMNTEAFF. The entire variable domain, with the rest obtained from reference TRBV5-1 and TRBJ1-1, is as follows: KAGVTQTPRYLIKTRGQQVTLSCSPISGHRSVSWYQQTPGQGLQFLFEYFSETQRNKGNFPGRFSGRQFSNSRSEMNVSTLELGDSALYLCASSLQTGTMNTEAFFGQGTRLTVV.

This rearrangement joins TRBV4-1 to TRBJ2-7, with D possibly being TRBD1 or TRBD2 (5 bases each). Looked up from germline, CDR1 is MGHRA and CDR2 is YSYEKL. Trimming took off 0 bases at V and 7 bases at J, with 10 bases between the two ends. This CDR3 spans 13 amino acids. CDR3 in amino acids: CASSQDMRGEQYF. The DNA for the CDR3 is TGCGCCAGCAGCCAAGATATGAGGGGAGAGCAGTACTTC.

This rearrangement joins TRBV11-3 to TRBJ2-5; D remains ambiguous. Trimming removed 0 bases from V and 2 bases from J, with 7 bases in between. The germline V gene has CDR1 SGHNT and CDR2 YENEEA. The CDR3 is made up of 14 amino acids. CDR3 sequence: CASSLDPAQETQYF. The CDR3 DNA is TGTGCCAGCAGCTTAGACCCGGCGCAAGAGACCCAGTACTTC.

This clone was recorded a few times. The V and J genes are TRBV3-1 (or the pseudogene TRBV3-2) and TRBJ2-1, with D hard to call. V lost 0 bases and J lost 9, with 9 bases in between. CDR1 is LGHDT, CDR2 YNNKEL, per germline (reference sequence). This CDR3 spans 13 amino acids. The CDR3 region has the DNA TGTGCCAGCAGCCAAGATGATCGAAGTGAGCAGTTCTTC. This encodes CASSQDDRSEQFF.

The chain has TRBV19 and TRBJ2-1; the match to TRBD2 covers 9 bases. The germline V gene encodes CDR1 LNHDA and CDR2 SQIVND (reference sequence). This CDR3 has 15 residues. V lost 4 bases, J lost 4 bases, and 5 bases stayed unmatched. Here the CDR3 DNA reads TGTGCCAGTAGTACCGGACTAGCGTATTACAATGAGCAGTTCTTC. Translated, it gives CASSTGLAYYNEQFF.

This chain connects TRBV30 to TRBJ1-2; no firm D call. The germline gives CDR1 GTSNPN, CDR2 SVGIG (reference sequence). The CDR3 is 13 amino acids. V was pared by 4 bases and J by 2 bases, with 11 bases between. CDR3 sequence: CAWMAAENYGYTF. CDR3 DNA: TGTGCCTGGATGGCGGCTGAAAACTATGGCTACACCTTC.

The rearrangement joins TRBV5-1 to TRBJ2-7; the match to TRBD1 covers 8 bases. The CDR3 covers 15 residues. J lost 0 bases, V lost 0 bases, and 2 bases had no gene match. The germline V gene encodes CDR1 SGHRS and CDR2 YFSETQ. The CDR3 loop reads CASSLGQGLSYEQYF. CDR3 DNA: TGCGCCAGCAGCTTGGGACAGGGGCTCTCCTACGAGCAGTACTTC.

The gene calls are TRBV28 and TRBJ2-6, with D possibly matching TRBD2 (6 bases). V gave up 7 bases and J gave up 7 bases, with 17 bases separating them. The germline V gene has CDR1 MDHEN and CDR2 SYDVKM. This CDR3 spans 15 amino acids. CDR3 nucleotides: TGTGCCAGCATTGAGCAAACCGGGAGAGCCAACGTCCTGACTTTC. Protein: CASIEQTGRANVLTF.

The chain combines TRBV9 with TRBJ1-4; D gene ambiguous. V was pared by 2 bases and J by 6 bases, with 11 bases between. In germline, CDR1 is SGDLS, CDR2 YYNGEE. The CDR3 extends over 14 amino acids. CDR3: CASSVGRGDEKLFF. In nucleotides, the CDR3 is TGTGCCAGCAGCGTGGGGAGAGGAGATGAAAAACTGTTTTTT.